This section outlines one T cell receptor (beta chain) sequence together with its context. This sample is part of a study of OX40 agonist ivuxolimab in advanced cancers. Sequenced by immunoSEQ multiplex PCR; TCRdb stores in-frame clones only, minus some. The data show tens of thousands of clones, just under 95% seen once. The CDR3 runs 14 residues. Germline V CDR1 and CDR2: MDHEN, SYDVKM. V gave up 2 bases and J gave up 7 bases, with 12 bases separating them. This TCR came from an adult with an advanced solid tumor such as melanoma, head and neck, liver or kidney cancer. This chain joins TRBV28 and TRBJ1-5, with D hard to call. The source was CD4+ or CD8+ T cells sorted from blood, collected in a trial of the OX40 agonist ivuxolimab. The CDR3 spells CASSLGPLGQPQHF. CDR3 DNA sequence: TGTGCCAGCAGTTTAGGCCCTCTGGGGCAGCCCCAGCATTTT.